This TCR beta chain was documented in a study of identical twins. General study findings and limits: Insertions ran lower in abundant cord blood beta clonotypes, though not in memory repertoires.

This clonotype came up a few times. Its target is unknown. CDR3 length equals 15 residues. Trimming left V 6 bases short and J 6 bases short, with 17 bases between. TCRdb re-called the 5' RACE reads through MiXCR, storing one row per CDR3 protein. The table records about 890,000 distinct CDR3 sequences, 9% to 15% of them present only once. These same data were also listed under a study on yellow fever vaccine responses in identical twins.

The sample was PBMCs. The genes are TRBV12-3 or TRBV12-4 and TRBJ1-4; D is perhaps TRBD1 (6 bases). This clonotype originated in a woman under 30 in good health. The CDR3 sequence: CASSLRPGGHEKLFF. For the CDR3, the DNA is TGTGCCAGCAGCCTCCGCCCTGGGGGCCATGAAAAACTGTTTTTT.